This T cell receptor (beta chain) was captured by sequencing in a study of regulatory T cells in long-lasting Graves disease. Whole-study context: Persistent Graves' disease denoted over 5 years of antithyroid drugs plus positive TSH receptor antibodies. Study findings and constraints: Persistent disease preferred TRBV28, TRBJ1-2 and TRBJ2-5.

Remarks on this clonotype: Its antigen is not known.

The V gene's germline CDR1 is MNHNS and CDR2 SASEGT. Trimming cost V 8 bases and J 5 bases, with 12 bases left between them. This CDR3 contains 13 residues. The authors built TCR beta libraries using iRepertoire HTBI primers and Arm-PCR of CDR3 regions. TCRdb analysed the multiplex PCR reads with MiXCR anew, one entry per CDR3 protein. The sample lists roughly 450,000 distinct CDR3 sequences, about a fifth occurring once. Noted time point: persistent/refractory GD, antithyroid drugs over 5 years with positive TRAb. TCR sequences were obtained from RNA taken from PBMCs. This material consisted of peripheral blood mononuclear cells (PBMCs), taken when the disease was refractory, from a patient treated with antithyroid drugs. The V gene is TRBV6-1, the J gene TRBJ2-2; D may be TRBD2 (5 bases). The TCR originated in a female donor with Graves disease. This chain's CDR3 is CASRLARTGELFF. CDR3 in DNA: TGTGCCAGCCGGCTAGCCCGGACCGGGGAGCTGTTTTTT.